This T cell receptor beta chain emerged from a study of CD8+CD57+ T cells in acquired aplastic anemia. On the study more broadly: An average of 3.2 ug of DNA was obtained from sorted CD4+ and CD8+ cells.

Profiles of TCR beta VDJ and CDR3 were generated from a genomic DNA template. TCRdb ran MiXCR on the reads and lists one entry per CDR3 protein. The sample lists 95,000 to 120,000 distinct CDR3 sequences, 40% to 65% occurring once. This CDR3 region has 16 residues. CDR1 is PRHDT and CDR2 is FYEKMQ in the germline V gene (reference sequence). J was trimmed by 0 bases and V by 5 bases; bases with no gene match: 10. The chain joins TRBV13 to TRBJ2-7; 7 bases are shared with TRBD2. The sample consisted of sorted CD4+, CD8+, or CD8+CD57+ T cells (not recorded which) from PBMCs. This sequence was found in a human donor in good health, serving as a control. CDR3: CASSQTPAGDSYEQYF. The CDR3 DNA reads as TGTGCCAGCAGCCAAACCCCGGCGGGGGACTCCTACGAGCAGTACTTC.